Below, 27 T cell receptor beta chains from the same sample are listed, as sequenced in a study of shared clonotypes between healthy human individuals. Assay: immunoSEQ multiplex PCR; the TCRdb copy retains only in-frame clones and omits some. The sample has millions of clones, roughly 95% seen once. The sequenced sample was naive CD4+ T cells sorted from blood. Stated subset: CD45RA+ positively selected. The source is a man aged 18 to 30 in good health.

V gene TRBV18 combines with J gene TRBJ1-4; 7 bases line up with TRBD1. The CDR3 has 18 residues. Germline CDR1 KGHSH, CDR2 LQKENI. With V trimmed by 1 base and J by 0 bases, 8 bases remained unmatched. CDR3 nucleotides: TGTGCCAGCTCACCACGTCCGGGACAGCAGGCAACTAATGAAAAACTGTTTTTT. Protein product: CASSPRPGQQATNEKLFF.

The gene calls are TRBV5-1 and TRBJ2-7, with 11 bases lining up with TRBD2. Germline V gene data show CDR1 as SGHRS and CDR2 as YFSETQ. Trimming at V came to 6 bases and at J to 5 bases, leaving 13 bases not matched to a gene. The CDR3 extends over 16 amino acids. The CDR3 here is CASTAGLADTIDEQYF. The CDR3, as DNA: TGCGCCAGCACCGCGGGACTAGCGGATACGATCGACGAGCAGTACTTC.

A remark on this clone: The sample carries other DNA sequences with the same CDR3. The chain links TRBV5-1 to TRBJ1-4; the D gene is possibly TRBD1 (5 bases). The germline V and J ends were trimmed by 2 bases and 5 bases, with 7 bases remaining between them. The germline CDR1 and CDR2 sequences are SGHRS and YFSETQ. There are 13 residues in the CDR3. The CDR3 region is CASSLGHNEKLFF. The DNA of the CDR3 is TGCGCCAGCAGCTTAGGACACAATGAAAAACTGTTTTTT.

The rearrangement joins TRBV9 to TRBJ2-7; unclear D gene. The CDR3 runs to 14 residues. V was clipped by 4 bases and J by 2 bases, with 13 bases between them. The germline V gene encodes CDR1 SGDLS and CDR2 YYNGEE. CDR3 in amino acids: CASSSSDRPYEQYF. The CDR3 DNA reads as TGTGCCAGCAGCTCCAGCGACCGACCCTACGAGCAGTACTTC.

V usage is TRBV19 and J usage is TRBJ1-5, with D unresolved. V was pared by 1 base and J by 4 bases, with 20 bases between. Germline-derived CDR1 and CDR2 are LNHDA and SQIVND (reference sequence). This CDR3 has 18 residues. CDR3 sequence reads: CASSIVWLLGFGNQPQHF. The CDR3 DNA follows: TGTGCCAGTAGTATAGTTTGGTTGTTGGGATTTGGAAATCAGCCCCAGCATTTT.

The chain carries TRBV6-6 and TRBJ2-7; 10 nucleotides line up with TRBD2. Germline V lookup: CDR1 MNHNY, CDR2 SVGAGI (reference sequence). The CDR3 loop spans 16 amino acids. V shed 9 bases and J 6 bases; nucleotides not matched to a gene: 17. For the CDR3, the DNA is TGTGCCAGTACTGGCATTGGACTAGCGGAGACCATCGAGCAGTACTTC. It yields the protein CASTGIGLAETIEQYF.

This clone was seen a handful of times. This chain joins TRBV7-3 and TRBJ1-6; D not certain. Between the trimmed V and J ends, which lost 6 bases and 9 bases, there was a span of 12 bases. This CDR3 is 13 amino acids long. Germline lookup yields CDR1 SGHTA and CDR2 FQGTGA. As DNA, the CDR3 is TGTGCCAGCAGTTCCTTTACCGGTTCACCCCTCCACTTT. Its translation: CASSSFTGSPLHF.

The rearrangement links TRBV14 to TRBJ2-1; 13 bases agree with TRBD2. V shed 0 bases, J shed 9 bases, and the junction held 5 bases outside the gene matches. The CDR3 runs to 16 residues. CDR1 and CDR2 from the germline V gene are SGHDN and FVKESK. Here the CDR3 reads CASSQDGLAGVSEQFF. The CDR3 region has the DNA TGTGCCAGCAGCCAAGACGGACTAGCGGGAGTCAGTGAGCAGTTCTTC.

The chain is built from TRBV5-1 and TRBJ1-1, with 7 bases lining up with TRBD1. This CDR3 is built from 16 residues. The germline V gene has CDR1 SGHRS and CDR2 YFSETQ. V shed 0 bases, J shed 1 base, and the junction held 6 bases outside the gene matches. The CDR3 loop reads CASSLGQGRKNTEAFF. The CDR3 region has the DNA TGCGCCAGCAGCTTGGGACAGGGCCGCAAGAACACTGAAGCTTTCTTT.

CDR3 residues: CASSLFGQGGTDTQYF. The CDR3 nucleotides are TGTGCCAGCAGCTTGTTTGGACAGGGTGGCACAGATACGCAGTATTTT. The V call is TRBV5-4, the J call TRBJ2-3; 8 positions match TRBD1. Per the germline V gene, CDR1 is SGHNT and CDR2 is YYREEE (reference sequence). This CDR3 region has 16 residues. V was pared by 1 base and J by 1 base, with 5 bases of the junction left unmatched.

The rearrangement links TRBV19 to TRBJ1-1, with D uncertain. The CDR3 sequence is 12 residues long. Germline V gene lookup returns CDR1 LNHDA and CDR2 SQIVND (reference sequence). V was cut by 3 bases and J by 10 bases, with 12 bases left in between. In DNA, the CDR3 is TGTGCCAGTAGTATGGCGGCAACGGCAGCTTTCTTT. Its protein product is CASSMAATAAFF.

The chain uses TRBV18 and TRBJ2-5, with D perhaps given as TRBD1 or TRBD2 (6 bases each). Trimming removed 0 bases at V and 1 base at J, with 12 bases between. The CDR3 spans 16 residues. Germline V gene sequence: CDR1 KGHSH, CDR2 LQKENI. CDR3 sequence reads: CASSPPTGGAQETQYF. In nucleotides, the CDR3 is TGTGCCAGCTCACCACCGACAGGAGGGGCCCAAGAGACCCAGTACTTC. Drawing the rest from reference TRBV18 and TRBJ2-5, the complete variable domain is NAGVMQNPRHLVRRRGQEARLRCSPMKGHSHVYWYRQLPEEGLKFMVYLQKENIIDESGMPKERFSAEFPKEGPSILRIQQVVRGDSAAYFCASSPPTGGAQETQYFGPGTRLLVL.

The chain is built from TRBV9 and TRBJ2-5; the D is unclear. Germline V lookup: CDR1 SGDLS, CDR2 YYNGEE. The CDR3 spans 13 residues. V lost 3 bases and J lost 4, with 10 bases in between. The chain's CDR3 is CASSDVEAETQYF. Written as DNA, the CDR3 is TGTGCCAGCAGCGATGTAGAGGCAGAGACCCAGTACTTC. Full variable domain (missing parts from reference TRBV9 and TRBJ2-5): DSGVTQTPKHLITATGQRVTLRCSPRSGDLSVYWYQQSLDQGLQFLIQYYNGEERAKGNILERFSAQQFPDLHSELNLSSLELGDSALYFCASSDVEAETQYFGPGTRLLVL.

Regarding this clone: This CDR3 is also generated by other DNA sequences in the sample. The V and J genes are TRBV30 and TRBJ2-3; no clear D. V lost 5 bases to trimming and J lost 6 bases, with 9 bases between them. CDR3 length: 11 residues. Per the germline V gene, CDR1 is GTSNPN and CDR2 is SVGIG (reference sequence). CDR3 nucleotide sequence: TGTGCCTGGTCCCCTTCCGATACGCAGTATTTT. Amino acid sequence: CAWSPSDTQYF.

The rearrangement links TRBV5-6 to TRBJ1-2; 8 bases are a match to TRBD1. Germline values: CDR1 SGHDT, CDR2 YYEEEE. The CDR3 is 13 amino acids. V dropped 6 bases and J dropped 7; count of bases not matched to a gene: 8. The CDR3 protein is CASIGQGGGGYTF. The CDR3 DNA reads TGTGCCAGCATAGGACAGGGAGGTGGTGGCTACACCTTC.

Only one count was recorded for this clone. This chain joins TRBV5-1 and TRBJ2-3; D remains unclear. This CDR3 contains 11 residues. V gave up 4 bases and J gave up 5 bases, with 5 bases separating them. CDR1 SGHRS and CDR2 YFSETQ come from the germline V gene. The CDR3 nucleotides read TGCGCCAGCAGCGATATAGATACGCAGTATTTT. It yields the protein CASSDIDTQYF.

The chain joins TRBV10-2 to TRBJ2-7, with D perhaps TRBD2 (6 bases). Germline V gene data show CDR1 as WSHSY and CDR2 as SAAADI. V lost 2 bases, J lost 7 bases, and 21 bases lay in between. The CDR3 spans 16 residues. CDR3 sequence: CASSEEMGGPIPEQYF. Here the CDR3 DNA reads TGCGCCAGCAGTGAGGAGATGGGAGGCCCGATACCGGAGCAGTACTTC.

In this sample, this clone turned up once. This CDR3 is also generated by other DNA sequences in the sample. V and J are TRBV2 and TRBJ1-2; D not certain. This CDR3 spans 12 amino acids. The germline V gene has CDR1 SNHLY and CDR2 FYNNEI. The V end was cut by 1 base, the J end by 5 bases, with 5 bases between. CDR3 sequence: CASSEEGYGYTF. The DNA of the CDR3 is TGTGCCAGCAGTGAAGAAGGGTATGGCTACACCTTC.

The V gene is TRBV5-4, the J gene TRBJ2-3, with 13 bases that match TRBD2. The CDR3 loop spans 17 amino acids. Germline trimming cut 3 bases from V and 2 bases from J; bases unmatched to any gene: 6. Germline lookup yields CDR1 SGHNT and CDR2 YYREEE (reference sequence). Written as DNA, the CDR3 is TGTGCCAGCAGCTCCCCGGGACTAGCGGGGTTCACAGATACGCAGTATTTT. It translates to CASSSPGLAGFTDTQYF.

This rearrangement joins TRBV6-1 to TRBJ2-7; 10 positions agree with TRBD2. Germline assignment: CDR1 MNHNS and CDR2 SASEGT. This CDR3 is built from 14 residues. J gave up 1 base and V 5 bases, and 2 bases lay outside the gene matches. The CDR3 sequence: CASSKTSGSYEQYF. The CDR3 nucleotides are TGTGCCAGCAGTAAGACTAGCGGGTCCTACGAGCAGTACTTC.

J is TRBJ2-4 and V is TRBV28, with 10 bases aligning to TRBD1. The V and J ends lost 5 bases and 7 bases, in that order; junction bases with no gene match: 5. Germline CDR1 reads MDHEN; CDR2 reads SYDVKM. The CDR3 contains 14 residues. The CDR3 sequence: CASSPPGQGNIQYF. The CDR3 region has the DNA TGTGCCAGCAGTCCCCCGGGACAGGGGAACATTCAGTACTTC.

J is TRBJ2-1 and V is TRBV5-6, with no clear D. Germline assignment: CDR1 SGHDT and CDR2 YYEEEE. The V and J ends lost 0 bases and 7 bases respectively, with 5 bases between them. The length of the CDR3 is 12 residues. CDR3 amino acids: CASSLGENEQFF. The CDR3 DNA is TGTGCCAGCAGCTTGGGGGAAAATGAGCAGTTCTTC.

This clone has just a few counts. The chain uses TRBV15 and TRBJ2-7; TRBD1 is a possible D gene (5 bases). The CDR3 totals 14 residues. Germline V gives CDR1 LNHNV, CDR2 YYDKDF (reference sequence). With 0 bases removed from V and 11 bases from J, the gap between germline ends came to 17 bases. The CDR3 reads CATSRDTQGFRKYF. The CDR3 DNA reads TGTGCCACCAGCAGAGATACCCAGGGATTTCGGAAGTACTTC.

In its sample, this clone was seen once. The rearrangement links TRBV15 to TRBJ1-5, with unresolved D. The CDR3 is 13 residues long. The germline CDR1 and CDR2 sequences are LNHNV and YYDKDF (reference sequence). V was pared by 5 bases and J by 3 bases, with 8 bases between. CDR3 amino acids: CATSLGDNQPQHF. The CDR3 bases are TGTGCCACCAGCCTCGGGGACAATCAGCCCCAGCATTTT.

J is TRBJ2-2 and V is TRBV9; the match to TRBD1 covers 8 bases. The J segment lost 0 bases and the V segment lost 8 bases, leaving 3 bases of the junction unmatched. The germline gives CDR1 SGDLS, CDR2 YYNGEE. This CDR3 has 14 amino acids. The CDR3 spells CASRTGTNTGELFF. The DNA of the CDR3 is TGTGCCAGTAGGACAGGGACGAACACCGGGGAGCTGTTTTTT.

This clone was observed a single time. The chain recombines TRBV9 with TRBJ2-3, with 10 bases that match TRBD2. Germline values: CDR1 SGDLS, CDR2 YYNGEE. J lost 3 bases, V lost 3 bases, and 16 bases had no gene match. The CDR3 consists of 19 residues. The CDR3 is CASSGPGLASGSKTDTQYF. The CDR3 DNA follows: TGTGCCAGCAGCGGCCCGGGTTTGGCTAGCGGGAGTAAGACAGATACGCAGTATTTT.

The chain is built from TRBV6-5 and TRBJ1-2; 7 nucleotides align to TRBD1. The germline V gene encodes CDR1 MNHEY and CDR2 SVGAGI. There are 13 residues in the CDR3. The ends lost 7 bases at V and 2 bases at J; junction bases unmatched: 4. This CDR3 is CASTRGPNYGYTF. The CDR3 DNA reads TGTGCCAGCACTAGGGGGCCCAACTATGGCTACACCTTC.